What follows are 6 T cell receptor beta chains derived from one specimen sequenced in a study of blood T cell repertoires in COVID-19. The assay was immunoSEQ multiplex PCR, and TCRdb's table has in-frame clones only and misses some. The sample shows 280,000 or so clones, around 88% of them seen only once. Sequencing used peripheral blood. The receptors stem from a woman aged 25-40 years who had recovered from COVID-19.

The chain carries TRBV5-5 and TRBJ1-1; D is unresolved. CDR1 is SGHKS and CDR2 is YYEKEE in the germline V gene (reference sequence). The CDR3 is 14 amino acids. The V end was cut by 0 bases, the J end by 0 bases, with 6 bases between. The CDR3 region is CASSLGHMNTEAFF. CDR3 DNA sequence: TGTGCCAGCAGCTTGGGACATATGAACACTGAAGCTTTCTTT. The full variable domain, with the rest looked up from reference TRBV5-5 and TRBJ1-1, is DAGVTQSPTHLIKTRGQQVTLRCSPISGHKSVSWYQQVLGQGPQFIFQYYEKEERGRGNFPDRFSARQFPNYSSELNVNALLLGDSALYLCASSLGHMNTEAFFGQGTRLTVV.

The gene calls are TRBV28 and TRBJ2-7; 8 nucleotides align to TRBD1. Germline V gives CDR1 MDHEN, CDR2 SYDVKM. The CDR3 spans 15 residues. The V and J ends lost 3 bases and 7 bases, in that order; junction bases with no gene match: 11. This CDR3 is CASSFVRTGTGEQYF. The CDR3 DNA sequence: TGTGCCAGCAGTTTTGTAAGGACAGGGACAGGTGAGCAGTACTTC.

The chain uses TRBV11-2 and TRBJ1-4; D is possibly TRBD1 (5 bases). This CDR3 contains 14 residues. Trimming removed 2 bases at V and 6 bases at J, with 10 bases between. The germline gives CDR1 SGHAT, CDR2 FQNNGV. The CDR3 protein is CASSLRQGYEKLFF. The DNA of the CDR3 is TGTGCCAGCAGCTTACGGCAGGGCTATGAAAAACTGTTTTTT.

CDR3 DNA: TGTGCCAGCAGCTTAGTCTACGGGAAGAACACCGGGGAGCTGTTTTTT. It yields the protein CASSLVYGKNTGELFF. This chain uses TRBV7-2 with TRBJ2-2; D might be TRBD2 (5 bases). This CDR3 region has 16 residues. V dropped 1 base and J dropped 1 base, with 10 bases sitting between them. The germline CDR1 and CDR2 sequences are SGHTA and FQGNSA.

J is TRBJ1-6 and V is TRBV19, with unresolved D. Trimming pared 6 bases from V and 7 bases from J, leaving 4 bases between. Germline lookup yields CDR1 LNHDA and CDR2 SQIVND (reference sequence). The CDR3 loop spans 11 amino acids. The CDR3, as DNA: TGTGCCAGTAGGAGCAATTCACCCCTCCACTTT. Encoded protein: CASRSNSPLHF.

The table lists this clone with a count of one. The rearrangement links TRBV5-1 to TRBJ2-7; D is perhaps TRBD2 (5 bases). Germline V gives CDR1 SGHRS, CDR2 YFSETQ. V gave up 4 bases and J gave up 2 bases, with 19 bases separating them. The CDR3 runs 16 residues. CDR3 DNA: TGCGCCAGCAGCCCCCCGACGGGGTCTTTGACCTACGAGCAGTACTTC. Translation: CASSPPTGSLTYEQYF.